Each of the 2 T cell receptor beta chains below was sequenced from the same sample in a study of cytotoxic CD8 clonotypes in ibrutinib-treated CLL. Sequencing was performed with immunoSEQ multiplex PCR; in TCRdb, only in-frame clones are kept and a portion is missing. Of 40,000 or so clones in the sample, about 70% were seen once. This material consisted of PBMCs, taken after 12 months of ibrutinib treatment. The receptor source for this set is a human donor with chronic lymphocytic leukemia.

V is TRBV14 and J is TRBJ2-1; tentatively, D is TRBD2 (5 bases). This CDR3 has 14 residues. The germline V gene encodes CDR1 SGHDN and CDR2 FVKESK. With 1 base removed from V and 4 bases from J, the gap between germline ends came to 8 bases. The CDR3 region is CASSQVDFYNEQFF. The CDR3 DNA is TGTGCCAGCAGCCAAGTGGACTTTTACAATGAGCAGTTCTTC.

V usage is TRBV5-4 and J usage is TRBJ1-1, with TRBD1 as a possible D gene (6 bases). From germline, CDR1 is SGHNT and CDR2 YYREEE (reference sequence). This CDR3 region has 15 residues. The germline V and J ends were trimmed by 4 bases and 4 bases, with 17 bases remaining between them. For the CDR3, the DNA is TGTGCCAGCAGCAAACCAGTACAGGGTACCACTGAAGCTTTCTTT. The encoded protein is CASSKPVQGTTEAFF.